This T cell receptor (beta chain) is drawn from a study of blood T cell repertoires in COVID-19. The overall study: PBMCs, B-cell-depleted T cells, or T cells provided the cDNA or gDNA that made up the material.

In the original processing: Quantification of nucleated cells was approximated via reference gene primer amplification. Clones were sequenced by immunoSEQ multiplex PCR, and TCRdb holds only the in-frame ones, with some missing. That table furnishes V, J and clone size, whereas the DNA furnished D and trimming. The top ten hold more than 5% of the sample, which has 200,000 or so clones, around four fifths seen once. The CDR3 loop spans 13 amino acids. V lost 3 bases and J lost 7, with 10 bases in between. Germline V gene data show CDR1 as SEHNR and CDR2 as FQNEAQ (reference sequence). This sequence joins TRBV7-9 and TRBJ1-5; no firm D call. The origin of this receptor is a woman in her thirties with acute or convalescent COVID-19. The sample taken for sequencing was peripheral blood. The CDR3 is CASSLEGGQPQHF. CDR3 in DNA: TGTGCCAGCAGCTTGGAGGGCGGACAGCCCCAGCATTTT.